This TCR beta chain was obtained from a study of T cell responses to AZD1222 COVID-19 vaccine. Overall study findings and caveats: Close to half of all spike-specific TCRs reportedly target regions of the variants that are unmutated. Spike-spanning, vaccine-associated CD4 TCRs were dominant at 160-218 and 743-854.

J lost 4 bases, V lost 1 base, and 5 bases had no gene match. This CDR3 is built from 15 residues. Germline CDR1 is SGHTS and CDR2 is YDEGEE. Profiled with immunoSEQ multiplex PCR; TCRdb holds only in-frame clones, not every one. The table has tens of thousands of clones, 92% seen once. Worth noting for this clone: Its antigen is not identified.

Second-dose groups at about 4 or about 12 weeks were pooled. The chain uses TRBV5-8 and TRBJ1-2; 9 positions match TRBD1. The sequencing here drew on peripheral blood, taken 28 days after the second AZD1222 dose. This receptor was identified in an adult who received the AZD1222 COVID-19 vaccine. The CDR3 region has the DNA TGTGCCAGCAGCTTGATCCCGGACAGGGGCTATGGCTACACCTTC. It yields the protein CASSLIPDRGYGYTF.